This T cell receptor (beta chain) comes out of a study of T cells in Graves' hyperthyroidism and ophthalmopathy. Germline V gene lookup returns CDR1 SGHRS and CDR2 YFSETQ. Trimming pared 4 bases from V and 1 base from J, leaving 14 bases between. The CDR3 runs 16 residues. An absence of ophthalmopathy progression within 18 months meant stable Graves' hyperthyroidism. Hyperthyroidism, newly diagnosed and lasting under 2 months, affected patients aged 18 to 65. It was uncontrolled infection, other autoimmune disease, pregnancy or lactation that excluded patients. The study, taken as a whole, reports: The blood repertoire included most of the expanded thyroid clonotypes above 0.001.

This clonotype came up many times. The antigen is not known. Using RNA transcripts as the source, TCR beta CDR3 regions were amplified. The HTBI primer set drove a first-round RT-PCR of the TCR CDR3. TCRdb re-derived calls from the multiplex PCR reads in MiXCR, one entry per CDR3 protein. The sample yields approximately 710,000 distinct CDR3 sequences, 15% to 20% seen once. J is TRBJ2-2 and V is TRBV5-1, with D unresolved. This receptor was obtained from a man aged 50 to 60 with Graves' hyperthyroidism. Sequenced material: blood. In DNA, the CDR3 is TGCGCCAGCAGCCAATTCTTAACAGAGAACACCGGGGAGCTGTTTTTT. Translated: CASSQFLTENTGELFF.